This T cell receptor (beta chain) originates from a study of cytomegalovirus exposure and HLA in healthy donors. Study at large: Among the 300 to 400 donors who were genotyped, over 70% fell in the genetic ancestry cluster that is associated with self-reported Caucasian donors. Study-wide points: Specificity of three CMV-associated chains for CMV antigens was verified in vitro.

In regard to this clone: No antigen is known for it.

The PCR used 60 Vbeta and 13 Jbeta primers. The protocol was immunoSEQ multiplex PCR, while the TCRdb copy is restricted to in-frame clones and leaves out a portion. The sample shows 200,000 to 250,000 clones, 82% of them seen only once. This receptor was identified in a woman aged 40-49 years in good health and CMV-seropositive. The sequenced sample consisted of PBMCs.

CDR3 in DNA: TGTGCCTGGAGTAGGCGAGGGTCTCAGCCCCAGCATTTT. It specifies CAWSRRGSQPQHF. The J gene is TRBJ1-5, the V gene TRBV30; D ambiguous. From germline, CDR1 is GTSNPN and CDR2 SVGIG (reference sequence). This CDR3 region has 13 residues. Trimming pared 2 bases from V and 6 bases from J, leaving 11 bases between.